This T cell receptor beta chain was sequenced during a study of blood T cell repertoires in COVID-19. Study overall: Sample material is recorded as cDNA or gDNA derived from T cells, B-cell-depleted T cells, or PBMCs.

Germline lookup yields CDR1 SNHLY and CDR2 FYNNEI. This CDR3 region has 17 residues. Trimming took off 3 bases at V and 0 bases at J, with 12 bases between the two ends. Sequenced by immunoSEQ multiplex PCR; TCRdb stores in-frame clones only, minus some. The sample includes over 70,000 clones, 88% seen only once; the top ten take 6% to 7.5%. The TCR was taken from an elderly woman with acute or convalescent COVID-19. The sequencing input was peripheral blood. The chain uses TRBV2 and TRBJ1-6; no definite D call. The CDR3, as DNA: TGTGCCAGCAGTGATGGAACGTACAGCTCCTATAATTCACCCCTCCACTTT. Amino acids: CASSDGTYSSYNSPLHF.